The 21 T cell receptor beta chains presented below share a single source sample, sequenced in a study of ipilimumab plus nivolumab after autologous stem cell transplantation. Generated by immunoSEQ multiplex PCR, the TCRdb table keeps only in-frame clones and is missing some. The sample yields some 15,000 clones, roughly 74% seen once. The specimen comprised PBMCs, sampled in a trial of ipilimumab plus nivolumab as post-transplant consolidation. Every receptor here comes from a male donor with primary mediastinal lymphoma.

The gene calls are TRBV5-1 and TRBJ1-5, with no clear D. In germline, CDR1 is SGHRS, CDR2 YFSETQ. This CDR3 spans 12 amino acids. The germline V and J ends were trimmed by 5 bases and 9 bases, with 12 bases remaining between them. Here the CDR3 DNA reads TGCGCCAGCAGACTAGGGCAAATGCCCCAGCATTTT. The encoded protein is CASRLGQMPQHF.

The sample holds a few counts of this clone. The rearrangement links TRBV5-1 to TRBJ2-2, with TRBD1 identical over 8 bases. The V segment lost 4 bases and the J segment 4 bases; nucleotides outside the gene matches: 6. Germline CDR1 and CDR2: SGHRS and YFSETQ. The CDR3 is 15 residues long. The CDR3 DNA is TGCGCCAGCAGCGTCGGGACAGGACGCACCGGGGAGCTGTTTTTT. Protein product: CASSVGTGRTGELFF.

The chain carries TRBV28 and TRBJ2-3, with 8 bases lining up with TRBD2. J was trimmed by 4 bases and V by 6 bases; bases with no gene match: 12. The germline V gene has CDR1 MDHEN and CDR2 SYDVKM. This CDR3 is built from 16 residues. This CDR3 reads CASSDLREGGADTQYF. The CDR3 region has the DNA TGTGCCAGCAGCGACCTCCGGGAGGGCGGCGCAGATACGCAGTATTTT.

This clone was observed once. The V gene is TRBV18, the J gene TRBJ2-2; 7 positions agree with TRBD1. This CDR3 is 17 amino acids long. Germline CDR1 is KGHSH and CDR2 is LQKENI. The V segment lost 6 bases and the J segment 3 bases; nucleotides outside the gene matches: 13. In nucleotides, the CDR3 is TGTGCCAGCTCTCCGGCTAGATACAGGGGATACACCGGGGAGCTGTTTTTT. Protein product: CASSPARYRGYTGELFF. Using reference TRBV18 and TRBJ2-2 for the parts outside the CDR3, the full variable domain is NAGVMQNPRHLVRRRGQEARLRCSPMKGHSHVYWYRQLPEEGLKFMVYLQKENIIDESGMPKERFSAEFPKEGPSILRIQQVVRGDSAAYFCASSPARYRGYTGELFFGEGSRLTVL.

A word on this clone: Since a much larger clone is just one base distant, this may be a read error. The CDR3 DNA reads TGTACCAGCAAGACAGGGGCTTATGGCTACACCTTC. Its translation is CTSKTGAYGYTF. The genes are TRBV6-1 and TRBJ1-2; 8 bases fit TRBD1. CDR1 MNHNS and CDR2 SASEGT come from the germline V gene. This CDR3 has 12 amino acids.

This clone was observed a single time. The V and J genes are TRBV6-1 and TRBJ1-6, with 7 bases that match TRBD1. Trimming at V came to 5 bases and at J to 8 bases, leaving 9 bases not matched to a gene. From germline, CDR1 is MNHNS and CDR2 SASEGT. CDR3 size: 15 residues. This chain's CDR3 is CASSPGRGLDSPLHF. In nucleotides, the CDR3 is TGTGCCAGCAGTCCGGGAAGGGGGCTTGATTCACCCCTCCACTTT.

This clone was picked up a small number of times. The chain combines TRBV19 with TRBJ2-4; 9 bases fit TRBD1. CDR1 is LNHDA, CDR2 SQIVND, per germline (reference sequence). V trimming: 4 bases; J trimming: 0 bases; junction bases outside the gene matches: 7. This CDR3 has 17 amino acids. The CDR3 sequence: CASSTRTGDLAKNIQYF. The CDR3 DNA sequence: TGTGCCAGTAGTACCCGGACAGGGGACTTAGCCAAAAACATTCAGTACTTC.

V usage is TRBV5-4 and J usage is TRBJ1-4; a possible D gene is TRBD1 (6 bases). This CDR3 is built from 16 residues. V shed 0 bases and J shed 8 bases, with 17 bases lying between them. Germline CDR1 SGHNT, CDR2 YYREEE (reference sequence). Here the CDR3 reads CASSLGRDIPGEKLFF. CDR3 nucleotides: TGTGCCAGCAGCTTGGGGCGGGACATCCCAGGAGAAAAACTGTTTTTT.

V and J are TRBV9 and TRBJ2-3; D uncertain. Between the trimmed V and J ends, which lost 4 bases and 0 bases, there was a span of 12 bases. The CDR3 has 15 amino acids. CDR1 and CDR2 (germline): SGDLS, YYNGEE. DNA of the CDR3: TGTGCCAGCAGCCCCGGGCGGTCTAGCACAGATACGCAGTATTTT. Translated: CASSPGRSSTDTQYF.

The chain couples TRBV5-1 to TRBJ2-5, with a possible D match to TRBD1 (5 bases). The germline gives CDR1 SGHRS, CDR2 YFSETQ. V was shortened by 4 bases and J by 5 bases, with 18 bases between the two germline ends. This CDR3 region has 15 residues. CDR3: CASSTGRANLETQYF. The CDR3 region has the DNA TGCGCCAGCAGCACCGGCAGGGCCAACCTGGAGACCCAGTACTTC.

The J gene is TRBJ2-7, the V gene TRBV19; D possibly corresponds to TRBD2 (5 bases). This CDR3 is built from 13 residues. The germline CDR1 and CDR2 sequences are LNHDA and SQIVND (reference sequence). V was clipped by 0 bases and J by 3 bases, with 6 bases between them. The CDR3 region has the DNA TGTGCCAGTAGTATAGATCGGGACTACGAGCAGTACTTC. Its translation is CASSIDRDYEQYF.

Concerning this clone itself: The junction differs from germline at one of its ends, possibly a read error. The chain combines TRBV2 with TRBJ2-3; the match to TRBD1 covers 11 bases. The CDR3 runs to 15 residues. Germline V lookup: CDR1 SNHLY, CDR2 FYNNEI. CDR3 sequence (DNA): TGTACCAGCAGACCCGGGACAGGGGGAGAAGATACGCAGTATTTT. This gives the protein CTSRPGTGGEDTQYF.

This clone appeared a single time. V and J are TRBV7-9 and TRBJ2-1, with D perhaps matching TRBD2 (6 bases). The CDR3 is made up of 14 amino acids. V was pared by 5 bases and J by 6 bases, with 14 bases between. Per the germline V gene, CDR1 is SEHNR and CDR2 is FQNEAQ (reference sequence). The CDR3 here is CASSRRLVGNEQFF. Written as DNA, the CDR3 is TGTGCCAGCAGCCGGAGACTAGTAGGCAATGAGCAGTTCTTC.

The chain carries TRBV6-6 and TRBJ1-1; D call uncertain. This CDR3 has 12 residues. The V gene's germline CDR1 is MNHNY and CDR2 SVGAGI (reference sequence). As DNA, the CDR3 is TGTGTTCACGGACCGATGAACACTGAAGCTTTCTTT. Translated, it gives CVHGPMNTEAFF.

The chain carries TRBV2 and TRBJ2-3, with TRBD2 as a possible D gene (6 bases). The CDR3 is 13 residues long. Germline V CDR1 and CDR2: SNHLY, FYNNEI. The V and J ends lost 7 bases and 0 bases respectively, with 8 bases between them. In nucleotides, the CDR3 is TGTGCCAGCAAGGGGACTAGCACAGATACGCAGTATTTT. This encodes CASKGTSTDTQYF.

The chain combines TRBV5-6 with TRBJ1-3, with D tentatively TRBD1 (5 bases). This CDR3 is built from 14 residues. Between the trimmed V and J ends, which lost 4 bases and 2 bases, there was a span of 10 bases. CDR1 and CDR2 (germline): SGHDT, YYEEEE. DNA for the CDR3: TGTGCCAGCAGCCTTTCAGGGACTGGAAACACCATATATTTT. Translating gives CASSLSGTGNTIYF.

The chain couples TRBV7-8 to TRBJ1-4; D is perhaps TRBD1 (6 bases). CDR1 and CDR2 (germline): SGHVS, FQNEAQ. V was cut by 1 base and J by 1 base, with 19 bases left in between. This CDR3 is built from 19 residues. Here the CDR3 DNA reads TGTGCCAGCAGCTTAGGCAGGCTGAGGGGGAGGCAAACTAATGAAAAACTGTTTTTT. It translates to CASSLGRLRGRQTNEKLFF.

The chain is built from TRBV6-6 and TRBJ1-5; 7 bases align to TRBD1. CDR3 length equals 14 residues. Germline V gives CDR1 MNHNY, CDR2 SVGAGI (reference sequence). The V and J ends lost 5 bases and 1 base, in that order; junction bases with no gene match: 2. CDR3 sequence: CASSPGQSNQPQHF. CDR3 DNA: TGTGCCAGCAGTCCGGGACAGAGCAATCAGCCCCAGCATTTT.

This sequence joins TRBV19 and TRBJ1-6; the match to TRBD1 covers 10 bases. V trimming: 10 bases; J trimming: 6 bases; junction bases outside the gene matches: 12. The CDR3 consists of 16 residues. Germline lookup yields CDR1 LNHDA and CDR2 SQIVND (reference sequence). The CDR3 reads CATRVIGTGANSPLHF. For the CDR3, the DNA is TGTGCCACCAGGGTGATCGGGACAGGGGCTAATTCACCCCTCCACTTT.

This rearrangement joins TRBV7-2 to TRBJ1-5; 8 nucleotides align to TRBD1. Germline trimming cut 5 bases from V and 5 bases from J; bases unmatched to any gene: 8. Looked up from germline, CDR1 is SGHTA and CDR2 is FQGNSA. This CDR3 is 15 amino acids long. CDR3 nucleotide sequence: TGTGCCAGCAGCCGGACAGGGTTTGGAGATCAGCCCCAGCATTTT. It encodes CASSRTGFGDQPQHF. Full variable domain (outside the CDR3, taken from reference TRBV7-2 and TRBJ1-5): GAGVSQSPSNKVTEKGKDVELRCDPISGHTALYWYRQSLGQGLEFLIYFQGNSAPDKSGLPSDRFSAERTGGSVSTLTIQRTQQEDSAVYLCASSRTGFGDQPQHFGDGTRLSIL.

With regard to this clone: This specimen includes other DNA sequences encoding the same CDR3. The chain uses TRBV28 and TRBJ1-4; no definite D call. The CDR3 sequence is 12 residues long. V was shortened by 5 bases and J by 5 bases, with 6 bases between the two germline ends. Germline CDR1 and CDR2: MDHEN and SYDVKM. In DNA form, the CDR3 reads TGTGCCAGCAGTCGCCCGAATGAAAAACTGTTTTTT. Protein product: CASSRPNEKLFF.